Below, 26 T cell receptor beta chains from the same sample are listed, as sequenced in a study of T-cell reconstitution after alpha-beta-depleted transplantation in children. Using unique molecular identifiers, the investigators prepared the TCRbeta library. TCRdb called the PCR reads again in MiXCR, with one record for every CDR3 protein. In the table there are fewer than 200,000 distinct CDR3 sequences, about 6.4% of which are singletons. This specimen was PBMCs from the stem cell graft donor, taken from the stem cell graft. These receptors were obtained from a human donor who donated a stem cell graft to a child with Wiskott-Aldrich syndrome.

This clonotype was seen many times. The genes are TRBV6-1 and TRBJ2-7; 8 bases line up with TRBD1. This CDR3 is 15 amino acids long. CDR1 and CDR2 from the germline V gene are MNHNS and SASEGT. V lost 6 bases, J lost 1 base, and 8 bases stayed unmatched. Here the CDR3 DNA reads TGTGCCAGCAGGACCGACAGGGGACGTTCCTACGAGCAGTACTTC. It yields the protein CASRTDRGRSYEQYF.

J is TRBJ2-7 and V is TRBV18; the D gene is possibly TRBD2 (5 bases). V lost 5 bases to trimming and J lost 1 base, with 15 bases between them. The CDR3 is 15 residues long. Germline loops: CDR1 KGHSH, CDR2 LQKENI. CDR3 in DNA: TGTGCCAGCTCAGGAACGAGCGGATATTCCTACGAGCAGTACTTC. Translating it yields CASSGTSGYSYEQYF.

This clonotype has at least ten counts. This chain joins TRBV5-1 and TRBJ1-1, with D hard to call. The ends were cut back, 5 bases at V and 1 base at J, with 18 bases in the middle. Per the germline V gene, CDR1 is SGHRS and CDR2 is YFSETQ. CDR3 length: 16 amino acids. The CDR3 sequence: CASRTFTRNGNTEAFF. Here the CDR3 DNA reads TGCGCCAGCAGGACTTTTACGAGAAATGGGAACACTGAAGCTTTCTTT.

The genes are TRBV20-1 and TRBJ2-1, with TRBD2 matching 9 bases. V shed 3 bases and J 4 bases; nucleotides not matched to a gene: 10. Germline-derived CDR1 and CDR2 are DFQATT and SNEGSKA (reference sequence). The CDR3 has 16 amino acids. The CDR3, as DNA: TGCAGTGCTAGGACGGCGAGCGGGGGGAGGTACAATGAGCAGTTCTTC. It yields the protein CSARTASGGRYNEQFF.

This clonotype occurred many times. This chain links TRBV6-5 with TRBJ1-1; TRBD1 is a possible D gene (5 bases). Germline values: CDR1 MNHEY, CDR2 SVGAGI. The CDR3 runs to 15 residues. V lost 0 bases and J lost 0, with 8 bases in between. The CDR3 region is CASSYSDSMNTEAFF. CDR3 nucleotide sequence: TGTGCCAGCAGTTACTCTGACAGCATGAACACTGAAGCTTTCTTT.

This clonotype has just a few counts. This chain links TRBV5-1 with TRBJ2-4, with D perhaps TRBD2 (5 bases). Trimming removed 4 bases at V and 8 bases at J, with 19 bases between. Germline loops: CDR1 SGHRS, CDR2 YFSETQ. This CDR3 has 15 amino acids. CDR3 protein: CASSKDGGLGHIQYF. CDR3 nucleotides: TGCGCCAGCAGCAAGGATGGAGGACTGGGTCACATTCAGTACTTC.

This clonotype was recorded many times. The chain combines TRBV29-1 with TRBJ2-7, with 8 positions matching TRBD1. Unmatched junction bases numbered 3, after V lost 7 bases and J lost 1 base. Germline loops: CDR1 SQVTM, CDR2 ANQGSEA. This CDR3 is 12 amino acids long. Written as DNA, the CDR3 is TGCAGCGGCAGACAGGGGTCCTACGAGCAGTACTTC. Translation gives CSGRQGSYEQYF.

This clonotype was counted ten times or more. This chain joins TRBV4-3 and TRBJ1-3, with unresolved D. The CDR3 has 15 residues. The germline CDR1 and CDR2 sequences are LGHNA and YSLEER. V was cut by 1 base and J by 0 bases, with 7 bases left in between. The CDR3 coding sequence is TGCGCCAGCAGCCAAGTGTACCCCTCTGGAAACACCATATATTTT. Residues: CASSQVYPSGNTIYF.

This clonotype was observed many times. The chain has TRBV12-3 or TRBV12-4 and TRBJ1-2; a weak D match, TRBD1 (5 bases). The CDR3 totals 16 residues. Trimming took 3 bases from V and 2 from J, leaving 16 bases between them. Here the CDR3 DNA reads TGTGCCAGCAGTTTCCGACAGAGAACCTTCAACTATGGCTACACCTTC. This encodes CASSFRQRTFNYGYTF.

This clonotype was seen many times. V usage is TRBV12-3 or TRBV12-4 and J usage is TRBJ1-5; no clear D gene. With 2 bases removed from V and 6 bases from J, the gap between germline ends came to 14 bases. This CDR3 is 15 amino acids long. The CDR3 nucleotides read TGTGCCAGCAGTTTAAACGGTGGAGGGCCTCAGCCCCAGCATTTT. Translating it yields CASSLNGGGPQPQHF.

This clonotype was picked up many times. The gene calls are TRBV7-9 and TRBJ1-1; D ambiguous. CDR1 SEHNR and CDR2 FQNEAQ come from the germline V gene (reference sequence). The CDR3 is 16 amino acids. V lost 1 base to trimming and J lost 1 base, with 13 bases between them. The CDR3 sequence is CASSLGLWAGNTEAFF. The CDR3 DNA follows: TGTGCCAGCAGCTTAGGCCTGTGGGCAGGGAACACTGAAGCTTTCTTT.

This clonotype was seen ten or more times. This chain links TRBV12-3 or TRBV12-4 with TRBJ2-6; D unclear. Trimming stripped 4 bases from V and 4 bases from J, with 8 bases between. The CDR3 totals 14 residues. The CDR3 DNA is TGTGCCAGCAGTTCGTCCCAAGGGGCCAACGTCCTGACTTTC. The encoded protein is CASSSSQGANVLTF.

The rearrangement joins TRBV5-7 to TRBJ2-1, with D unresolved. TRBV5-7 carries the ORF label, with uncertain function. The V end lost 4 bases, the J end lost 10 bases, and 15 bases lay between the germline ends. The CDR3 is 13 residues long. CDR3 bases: TGTGCCAGCAGCCCTGGGATCGCCTGGGAGCAGTTCTTC. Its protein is CASSPGIAWEQFF.

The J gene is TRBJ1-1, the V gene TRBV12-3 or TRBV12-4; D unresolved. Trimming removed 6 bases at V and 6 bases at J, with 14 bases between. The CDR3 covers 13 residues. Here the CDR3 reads CASRIVRGAEAFF. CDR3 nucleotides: TGTGCCAGCAGGATAGTTCGGGGAGCTGAAGCTTTCTTT.

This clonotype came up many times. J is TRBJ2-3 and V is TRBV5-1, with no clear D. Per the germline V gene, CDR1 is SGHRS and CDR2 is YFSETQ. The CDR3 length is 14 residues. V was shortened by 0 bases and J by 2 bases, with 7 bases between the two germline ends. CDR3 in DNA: TGCGCCAGCAGCTTGGCCACCCCCACAGATACGCAGTATTTT. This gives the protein CASSLATPTDTQYF.

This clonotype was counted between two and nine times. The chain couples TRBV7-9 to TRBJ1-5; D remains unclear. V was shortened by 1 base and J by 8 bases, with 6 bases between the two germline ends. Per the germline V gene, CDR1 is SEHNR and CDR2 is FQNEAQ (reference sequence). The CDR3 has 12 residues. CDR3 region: CASSLDTEPQHF. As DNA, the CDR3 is TGTGCCAGCAGCTTAGACACAGAGCCCCAGCATTTT.

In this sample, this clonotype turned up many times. The DNA of the CDR3 is TGCAGTGCTCGCCCGACAGACTACAATGAGCAGTTCTTC. Translated: CSARPTDYNEQFF. The chain recombines TRBV20-1 with TRBJ2-1; a weak D match, TRBD1 (5 bases). Germline V gives CDR1 DFQATT, CDR2 SNEGSKA (reference sequence). The CDR3 is made up of 13 amino acids. The V end was cut by 5 bases, the J end by 3 bases, with 11 bases between.

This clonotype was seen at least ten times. The CDR3 DNA follows: TGTGCCAGCAGCCCGGGACACCCCGAGCTGTTTTTT. It specifies CASSPGHPELFF. The chain combines TRBV7-8 with TRBJ2-2, with D perhaps TRBD1 (6 bases). This CDR3 has 12 amino acids. Trimming took 5 bases from V and 11 from J, leaving 12 bases between them. From germline, CDR1 is SGHVS and CDR2 FQNEAQ.

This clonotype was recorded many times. The CDR3 sequence is CAIRQLDGYTF. DNA for the CDR3: TGTGCCATCCGACAGTTAGATGGCTACACCTTC. This chain connects TRBV19 to TRBJ1-2; a possible D gene is TRBD1 (5 bases). Germline CDR1 LNHDA, CDR2 SQIVND (reference sequence). The CDR3 length is 11 residues. Between the trimmed V and J ends, which lost 10 bases and 6 bases, there was a span of 12 bases. The full variable domain, rest sourced from reference TRBV19 and TRBJ1-2, is DGGITQSPKYLFRKEGQNVTLSCEQNLNHDAMYWYRQDPGQGLRLIYYSQIVNDFQKGDIAEGYSVSREKKESFPLTVTSAQKNPTAFYLCAIRQLDGYTFGSGTRLTVV.

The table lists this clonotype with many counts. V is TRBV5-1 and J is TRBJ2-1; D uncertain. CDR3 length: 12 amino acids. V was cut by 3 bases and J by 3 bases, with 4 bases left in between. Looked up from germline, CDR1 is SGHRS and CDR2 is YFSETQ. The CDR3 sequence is CASSSNYNEQFF. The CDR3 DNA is TGCGCCAGCAGCTCCAACTACAATGAGCAGTTCTTC. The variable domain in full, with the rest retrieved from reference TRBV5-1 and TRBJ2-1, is KAGVTQTPRYLIKTRGQQVTLSCSPISGHRSVSWYQQTPGQGLQFLFEYFSETQRNKGNFPGRFSGRQFSNSRSEMNVSTLELGDSALYLCASSSNYNEQFFGPGTRLTVL.

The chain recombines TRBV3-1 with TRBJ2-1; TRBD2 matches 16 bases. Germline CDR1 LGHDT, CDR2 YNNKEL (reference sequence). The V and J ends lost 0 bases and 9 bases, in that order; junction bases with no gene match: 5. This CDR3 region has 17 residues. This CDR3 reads CASSQEVGTSGRAEQFF. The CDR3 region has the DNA TGTGCCAGCAGCCAAGAGGTTGGGACTAGCGGGAGGGCTGAGCAGTTCTTC.

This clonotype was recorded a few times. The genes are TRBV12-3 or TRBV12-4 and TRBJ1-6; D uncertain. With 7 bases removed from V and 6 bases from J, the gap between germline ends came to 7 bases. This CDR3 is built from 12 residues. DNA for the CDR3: TGTGCCAGCAACGCGGGTAATTCACCCCTCCACTTT. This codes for CASNAGNSPLHF.

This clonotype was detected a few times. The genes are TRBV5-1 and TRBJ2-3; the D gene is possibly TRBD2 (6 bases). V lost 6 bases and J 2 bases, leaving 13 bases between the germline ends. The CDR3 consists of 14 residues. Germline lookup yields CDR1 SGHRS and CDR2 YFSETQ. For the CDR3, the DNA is TGCGCCAGCATCCGCGGGGACGTCACAGATACGCAGTATTTT. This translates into CASIRGDVTDTQYF. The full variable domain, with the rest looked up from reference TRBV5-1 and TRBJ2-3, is KAGVTQTPRYLIKTRGQQVTLSCSPISGHRSVSWYQQTPGQGLQFLFEYFSETQRNKGNFPGRFSGRQFSNSRSEMNVSTLELGDSALYLCASIRGDVTDTQYFGPGTRLTVL.

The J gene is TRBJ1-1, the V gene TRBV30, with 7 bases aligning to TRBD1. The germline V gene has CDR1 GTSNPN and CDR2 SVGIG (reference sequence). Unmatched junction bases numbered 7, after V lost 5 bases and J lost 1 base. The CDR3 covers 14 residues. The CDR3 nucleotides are TGTGCCTGGTTACAGGGGCGACGGAACACTGAAGCTTTCTTT. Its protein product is CAWLQGRRNTEAFF.

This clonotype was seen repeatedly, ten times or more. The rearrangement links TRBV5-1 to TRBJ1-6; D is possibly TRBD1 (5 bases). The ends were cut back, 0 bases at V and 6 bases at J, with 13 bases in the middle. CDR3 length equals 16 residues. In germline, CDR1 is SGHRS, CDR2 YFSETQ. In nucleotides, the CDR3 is TGCGCCAGCAGCTTGGGGGGCAGGGCCAGTAATTCACCCCTCCACTTT. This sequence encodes CASSLGGRASNSPLHF.

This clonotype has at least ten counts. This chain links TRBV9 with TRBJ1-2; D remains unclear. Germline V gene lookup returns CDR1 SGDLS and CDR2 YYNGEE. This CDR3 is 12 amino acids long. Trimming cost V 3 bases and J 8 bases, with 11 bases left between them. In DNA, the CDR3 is TGTGCCAGCAGCGCCATGGAGGACGGCTACACCTTC. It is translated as CASSAMEDGYTF.